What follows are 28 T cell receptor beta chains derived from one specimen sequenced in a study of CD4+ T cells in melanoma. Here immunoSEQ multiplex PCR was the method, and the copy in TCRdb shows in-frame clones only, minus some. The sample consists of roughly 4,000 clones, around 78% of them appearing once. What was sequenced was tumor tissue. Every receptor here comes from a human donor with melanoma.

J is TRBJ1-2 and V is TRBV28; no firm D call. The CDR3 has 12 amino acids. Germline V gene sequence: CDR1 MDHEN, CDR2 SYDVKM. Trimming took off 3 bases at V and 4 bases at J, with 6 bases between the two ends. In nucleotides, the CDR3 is TGTGCCAGCAGTTTTGGGTTCTATGGCTACACCTTC. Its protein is CASSFGFYGYTF.

CDR3 nucleotides: TGCGCCAGCAGCTTGGTCGGGCCGGCCTTGGGCCACGAGCAGTACTTC. Translated, it gives CASSLVGPALGHEQYF. The rearrangement uses TRBV5-1 and TRBJ2-7, with D hard to call. V was shortened by 0 bases and J by 5 bases, with 18 bases between the two germline ends. Germline CDR1 and CDR2: SGHRS and YFSETQ. The CDR3 is 16 amino acids.

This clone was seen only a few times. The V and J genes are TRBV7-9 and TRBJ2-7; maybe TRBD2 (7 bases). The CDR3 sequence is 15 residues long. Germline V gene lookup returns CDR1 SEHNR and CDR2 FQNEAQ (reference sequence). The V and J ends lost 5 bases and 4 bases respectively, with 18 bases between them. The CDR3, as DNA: TGTGCCAGCAGCAAGGGGGGGAGGGCCTTATACGAGCAGTACTTC. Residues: CASSKGGRALYEQYF.

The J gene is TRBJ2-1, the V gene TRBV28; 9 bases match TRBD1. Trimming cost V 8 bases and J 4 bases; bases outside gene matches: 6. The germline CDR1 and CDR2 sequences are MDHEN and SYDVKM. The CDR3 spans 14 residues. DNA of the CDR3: TGTGCCAGCGGGGGGACAGGGCAGTACAATGAGCAGTTCTTC. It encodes CASGGTGQYNEQFF.

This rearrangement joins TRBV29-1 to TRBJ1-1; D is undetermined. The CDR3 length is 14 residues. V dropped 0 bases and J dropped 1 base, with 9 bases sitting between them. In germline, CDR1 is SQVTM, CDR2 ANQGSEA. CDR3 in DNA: TGCAGCGTTGAAGAGGCCCACAAGAACACTGAAGCTTTCTTT. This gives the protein CSVEEAHKNTEAFF.

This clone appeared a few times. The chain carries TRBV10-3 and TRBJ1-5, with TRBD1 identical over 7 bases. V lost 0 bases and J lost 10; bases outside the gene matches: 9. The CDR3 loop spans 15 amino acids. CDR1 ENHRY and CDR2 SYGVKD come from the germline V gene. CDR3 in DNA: TGTGCCATCAGTGAGTCCACGGCAGGGGGTCACCCCCAGCATTTT. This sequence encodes CAISESTAGGHPQHF.

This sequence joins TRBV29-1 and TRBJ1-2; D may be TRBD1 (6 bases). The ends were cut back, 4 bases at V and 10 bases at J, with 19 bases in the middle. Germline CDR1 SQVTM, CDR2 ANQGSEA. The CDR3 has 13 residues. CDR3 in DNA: TGCAGCGTTGCCCGGGACATATCCCTTGACTACACCTTC. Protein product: CSVARDISLDYTF. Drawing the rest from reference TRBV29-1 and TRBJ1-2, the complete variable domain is SAVISQKPSRDICQRGTSLTIQCQVDSQVTMMFWYRQQPGQSLTLIATANQGSEATYESGFVIDKFPISRPNLTFSTLTVSNMSPEDSSIYLCSVARDISLDYTFGSGTRLTVV.

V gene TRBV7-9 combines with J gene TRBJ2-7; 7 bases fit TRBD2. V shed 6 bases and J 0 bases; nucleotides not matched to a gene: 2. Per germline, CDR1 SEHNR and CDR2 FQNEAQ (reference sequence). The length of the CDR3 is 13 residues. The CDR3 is CASRGGSSYEQYF. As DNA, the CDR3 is TGTGCCAGCAGGGGGGGGAGCTCCTACGAGCAGTACTTC.

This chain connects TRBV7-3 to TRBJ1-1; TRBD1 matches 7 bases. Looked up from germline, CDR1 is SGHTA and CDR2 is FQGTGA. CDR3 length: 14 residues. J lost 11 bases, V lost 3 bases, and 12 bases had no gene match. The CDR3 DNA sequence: TGTGCCAGCAGCTTTCTGGGGGGGACAGACCGGGCTTTCTTT. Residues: CASSFLGGTDRAFF.

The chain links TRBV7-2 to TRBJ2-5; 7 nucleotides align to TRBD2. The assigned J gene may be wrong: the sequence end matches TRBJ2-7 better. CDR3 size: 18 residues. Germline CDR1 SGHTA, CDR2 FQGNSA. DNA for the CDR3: TGTGCCAGCAGCCGAGGCGTGGGGACTACCCTACCCTTCTACGAGCAGTACTTC. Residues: CASSRGVGTTLPFYEQYF.

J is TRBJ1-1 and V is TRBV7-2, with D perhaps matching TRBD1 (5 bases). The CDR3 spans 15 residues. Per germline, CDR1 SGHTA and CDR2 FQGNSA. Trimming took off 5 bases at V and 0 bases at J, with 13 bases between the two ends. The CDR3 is CASSQRGNVNTEAFF. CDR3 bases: TGTGCCAGCAGCCAGAGGGGCAACGTGAACACTGAAGCTTTCTTT.

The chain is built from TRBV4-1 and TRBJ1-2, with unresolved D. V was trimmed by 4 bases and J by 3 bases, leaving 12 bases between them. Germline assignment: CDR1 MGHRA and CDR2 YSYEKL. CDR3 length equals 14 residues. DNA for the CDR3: TGCGCCAGCAGCCGAAGGGCCGGGGACTATGGCTACACCTTC. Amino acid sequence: CASSRRAGDYGYTF.

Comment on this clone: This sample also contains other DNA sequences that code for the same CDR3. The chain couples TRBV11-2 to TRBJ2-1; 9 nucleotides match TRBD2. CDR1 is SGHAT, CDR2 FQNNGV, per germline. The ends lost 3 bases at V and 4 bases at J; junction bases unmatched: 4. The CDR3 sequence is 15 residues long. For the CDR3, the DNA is TGTGCCAGCAGCTTGGGGGGACTAGCATACAATGAGCAGTTCTTC. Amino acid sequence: CASSLGGLAYNEQFF.

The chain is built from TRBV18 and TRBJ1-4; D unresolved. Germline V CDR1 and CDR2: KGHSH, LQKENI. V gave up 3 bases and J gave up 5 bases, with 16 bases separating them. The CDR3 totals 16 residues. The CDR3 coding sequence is TGTGCCAGCTCACCTTACGGCGGACCCCAAAATGAAAAACTGTTTTTT. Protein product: CASSPYGGPQNEKLFF.

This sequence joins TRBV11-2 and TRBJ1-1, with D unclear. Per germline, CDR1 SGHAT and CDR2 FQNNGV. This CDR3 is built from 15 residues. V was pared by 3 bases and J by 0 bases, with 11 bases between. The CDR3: CASSFYTAMNTEAFF. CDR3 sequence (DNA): TGTGCCAGCAGCTTCTACACAGCCATGAACACTGAAGCTTTCTTT.

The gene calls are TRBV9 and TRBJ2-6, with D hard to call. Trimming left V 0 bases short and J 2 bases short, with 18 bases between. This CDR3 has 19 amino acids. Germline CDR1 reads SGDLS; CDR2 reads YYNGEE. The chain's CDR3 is CASSVGLGLLRAGANVLTF. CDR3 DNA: TGTGCCAGCAGCGTAGGGCTAGGGCTCCTTCGGGCTGGGGCCAACGTCCTGACTTTC.

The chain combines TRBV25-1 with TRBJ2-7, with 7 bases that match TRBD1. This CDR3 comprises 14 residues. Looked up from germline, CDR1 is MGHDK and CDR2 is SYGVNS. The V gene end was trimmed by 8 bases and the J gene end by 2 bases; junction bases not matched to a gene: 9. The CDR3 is CASQGTVGPYEQYF. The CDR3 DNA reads TGTGCCAGCCAAGGGACAGTCGGGCCCTACGAGCAGTACTTC.

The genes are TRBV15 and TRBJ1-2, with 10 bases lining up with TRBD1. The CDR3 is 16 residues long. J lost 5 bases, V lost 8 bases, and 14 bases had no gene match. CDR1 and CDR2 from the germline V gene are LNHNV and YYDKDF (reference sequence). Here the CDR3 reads CATEPGQGVRSYGYTF. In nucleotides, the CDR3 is TGTGCCACCGAGCCCGGACAGGGGGTGAGGTCGTATGGCTACACCTTC.

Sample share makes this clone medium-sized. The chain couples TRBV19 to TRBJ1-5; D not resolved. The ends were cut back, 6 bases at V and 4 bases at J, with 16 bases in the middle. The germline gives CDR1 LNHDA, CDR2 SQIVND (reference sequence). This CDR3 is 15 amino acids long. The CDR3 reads CASRRISKGNQPQHF. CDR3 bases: TGTGCCAGTAGGAGGATCAGTAAAGGGAATCAGCCCCAGCATTTT.

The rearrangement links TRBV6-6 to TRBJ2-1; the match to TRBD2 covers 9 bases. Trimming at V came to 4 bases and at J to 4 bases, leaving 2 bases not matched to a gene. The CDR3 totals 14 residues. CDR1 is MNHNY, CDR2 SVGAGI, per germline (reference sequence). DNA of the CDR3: TGTGCCAGCAGTTCCGCGGGGGGGTACAATGAGCAGTTCTTC. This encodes CASSSAGGYNEQFF.

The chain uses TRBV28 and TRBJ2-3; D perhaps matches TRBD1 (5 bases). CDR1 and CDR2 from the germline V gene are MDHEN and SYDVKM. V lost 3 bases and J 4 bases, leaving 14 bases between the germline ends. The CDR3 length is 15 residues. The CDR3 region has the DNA TGTGCCAGCAGTTTGCAGGGTCGTATAGCAGATACGCAGTATTTT. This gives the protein CASSLQGRIADTQYF.

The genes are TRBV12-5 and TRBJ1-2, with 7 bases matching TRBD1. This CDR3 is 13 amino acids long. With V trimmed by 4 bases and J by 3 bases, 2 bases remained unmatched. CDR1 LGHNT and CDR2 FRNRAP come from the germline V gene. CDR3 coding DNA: TGTGCTAGTGGTTCGACAGGGTACTATGGCTACACCTTC. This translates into CASGSTGYYGYTF.

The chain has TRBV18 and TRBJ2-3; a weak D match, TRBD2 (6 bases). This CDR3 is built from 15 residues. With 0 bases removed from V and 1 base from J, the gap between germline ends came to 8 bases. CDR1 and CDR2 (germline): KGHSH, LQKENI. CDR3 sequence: CASSPPTGGTDTQYF. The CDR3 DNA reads TGTGCCAGCTCACCACCGACGGGAGGCACAGATACGCAGTATTTT.

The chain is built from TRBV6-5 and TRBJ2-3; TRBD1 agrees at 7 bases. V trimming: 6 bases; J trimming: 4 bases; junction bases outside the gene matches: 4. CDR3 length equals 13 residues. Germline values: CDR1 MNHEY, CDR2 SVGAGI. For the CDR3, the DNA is TGTGCCAGCAGGACAGGGATGGCAGATACGCAGTATTTT. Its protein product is CASRTGMADTQYF.

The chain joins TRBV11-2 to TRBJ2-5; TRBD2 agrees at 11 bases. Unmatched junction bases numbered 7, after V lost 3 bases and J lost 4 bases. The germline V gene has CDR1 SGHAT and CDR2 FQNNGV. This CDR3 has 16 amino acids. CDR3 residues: CASSFQRLAGRETQYF. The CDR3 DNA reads TGTGCCAGCAGCTTTCAAAGACTAGCGGGACGAGAGACCCAGTACTTC.

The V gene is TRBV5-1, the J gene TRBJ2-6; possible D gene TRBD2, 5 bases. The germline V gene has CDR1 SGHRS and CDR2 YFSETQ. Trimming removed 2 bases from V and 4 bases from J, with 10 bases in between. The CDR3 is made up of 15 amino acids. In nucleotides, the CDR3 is TGCGCCAGCAGCTTCTTTGGCGGGGGGGCCAACGTCCTGACTTTC. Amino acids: CASSFFGGGANVLTF.

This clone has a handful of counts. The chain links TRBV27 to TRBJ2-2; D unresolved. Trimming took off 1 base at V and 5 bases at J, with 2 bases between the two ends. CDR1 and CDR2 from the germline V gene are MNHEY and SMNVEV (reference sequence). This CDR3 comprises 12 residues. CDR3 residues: CASSLWTGELFF. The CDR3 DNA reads TGTGCCAGCAGTTTATGGACCGGGGAGCTGTTTTTT.

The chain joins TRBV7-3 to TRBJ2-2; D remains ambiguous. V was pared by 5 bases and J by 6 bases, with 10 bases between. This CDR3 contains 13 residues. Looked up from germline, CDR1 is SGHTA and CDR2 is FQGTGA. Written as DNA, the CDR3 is TGTGCCAGCAGCGAGATATCGGCCGGGGAGCTGTTTTTT. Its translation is CASSEISAGELFF.